The T cell receptor (beta chain) described here comes from a study of blood T cell repertoires in COVID-19 (dated by TCRdb to the early 2020s). Regarding the study in general: Samples covering the acute and convalescent phases of COVID-19 were provided by collaborators in the United States, Italy and Spain. Where HLA class I and class II types were available, the types were taken from metadata supplied by the sample provider, not from assay-based typing. Subjects who had been exposed to COVID-19, were actively infected with it, or had recovered from it provided the deeply sampled blood TCRbeta repertoires that made up the dataset. The samples were drawn from two sources: the first 160 participants of the ongoing ImmuneRACE study, and some 1,300 subjects contributed by 6 global collaborators. The repertoires were released in a freely available public database intended as a resource for research on the immune response to SARS-CoV-2. The material from the prospective study consisted of cDNA or gDNA derived from T cells, B-cell-depleted T cells, or PBMCs. A de-identified subject ID, COVID-19 status, age in years and sex were almost always included in the sample metadata. The paper's findings and limits, for the study overall: The quantity of clinical and demographic metadata differed by source and by participant and was supplied without curation.

The immunoSEQ Assay, a bias-controlled multiplex PCR, was used to amplify TCRbeta CDR3 regions from genomic DNA. Processing in the source paper ran as follows. Within the assay, amplification of reference gene primers was used to estimate how many nucleated cells each sample contained. Sequence reads were collapsed and filtered to measure the absolute abundance of every unique TCRbeta CDR3 rearrangement. For each sample, productive Simpson clonality was calculated by taking the square root of Simpson's diversity index across productive rearrangements. TCRdb re-hosts the immuneACCESS table, in-frame sequences only. Its copies lack some clones; in the studies checked, an unresolved V gene accounts for under half of them, and the cause for the rest is not known. The V and J calls and clone size are taken from that table; D and trimming were inferred from the DNA. The sample has 250,000 to 350,000 clones on record, around 90% of them singletons. Jointly, the top ten make up 0.94% of the sample.

A remark on this clone: The target of this receptor is not known. Qualities for individual bases were not recorded, and no much larger clone is one base off.

The cysteine opens and the phenylalanine closes a CDR3 of 14 amino acids. Only CDR3 DNA is held: 42 bases, read in frame from base 1. Based on the germline V gene, the CDR1 and CDR2 sequences are SGHTA and FQGNSA. The V end gives up 5 bases and the J end 6 bases, leaving 5 bases in the junction not matched to a gene. A second Seattle source provided samples from volunteer blood donors who had recovered from COVID-19. Whole blood was collected in K2EDTA tubes by collaborating institutions according to the institutions' own protocols. For TCRbeta analysis, collaborator samples were shipped as frozen whole blood, as isolated PBMCs, or as DNA extracted from either sample type.

The sequence derives from a woman aged 40 to 49 who had recovered from COVID-19. This chain is built from TRBV7-2 and TRBJ2-1; TRBD2 matches 9 bases in the middle. Sequenced: peripheral blood. The CDR3 loop reads CASSPRTSANEQFF. The nucleotides read TGTGCCAGCAGCCCTAGGACTAGCGCCAATGAGCAGTTCTTC.